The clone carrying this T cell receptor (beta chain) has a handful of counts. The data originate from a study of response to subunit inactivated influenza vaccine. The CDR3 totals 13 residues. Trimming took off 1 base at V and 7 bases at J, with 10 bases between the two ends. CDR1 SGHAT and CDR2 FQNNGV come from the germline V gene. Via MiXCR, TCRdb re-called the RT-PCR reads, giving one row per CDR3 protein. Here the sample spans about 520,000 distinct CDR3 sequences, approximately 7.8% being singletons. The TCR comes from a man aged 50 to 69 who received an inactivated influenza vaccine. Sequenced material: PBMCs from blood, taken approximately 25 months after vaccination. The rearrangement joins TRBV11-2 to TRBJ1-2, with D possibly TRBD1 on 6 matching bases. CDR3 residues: CASSLGQVLGYTF. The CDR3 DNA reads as TGTGCCAGCAGCTTAGGACAGGTTCTTGGCTACACCTTC.